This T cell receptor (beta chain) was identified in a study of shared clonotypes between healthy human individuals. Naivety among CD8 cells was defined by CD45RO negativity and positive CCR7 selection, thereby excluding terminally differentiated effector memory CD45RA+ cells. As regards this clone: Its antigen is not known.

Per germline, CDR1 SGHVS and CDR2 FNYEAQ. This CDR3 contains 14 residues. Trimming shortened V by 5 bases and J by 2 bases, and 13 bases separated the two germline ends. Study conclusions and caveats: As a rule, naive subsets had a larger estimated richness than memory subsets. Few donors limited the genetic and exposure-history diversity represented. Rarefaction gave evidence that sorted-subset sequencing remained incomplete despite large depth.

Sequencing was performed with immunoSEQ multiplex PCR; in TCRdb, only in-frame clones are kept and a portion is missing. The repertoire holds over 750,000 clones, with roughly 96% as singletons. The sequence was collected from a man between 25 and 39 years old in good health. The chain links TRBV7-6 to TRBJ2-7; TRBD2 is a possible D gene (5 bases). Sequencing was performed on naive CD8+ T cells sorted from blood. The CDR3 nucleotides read TGTGCCAGCAGCCCCTCCGGGGTCCCCTACGAGCAGTACTTC. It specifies CASSPSGVPYEQYF.